These T cell receptor beta chains were read from a single sample in a study of T cell repertoires in cytomegalovirus infection. TCRdb re-analysed the reads in MiXCR, keeping a single row per CDR3 protein. Of 680,000 or so distinct CDR3 sequences in the sample, under 40% were seen once. The sample taken for sequencing was PBMCs. These receptors were taken from a human donor in good health (CMV status not recorded). Some clones in this sample may be carry-over from other donors' samples. The CDR3 runs from the conserved cysteine through the conserved F or W. The size of a clone is reported for some rows only, either as once, few or many, or as a class for expanded clones.

CDR3 protein: CASTLAALGEQYF
J gene: TRBJ2-7
V gene: TRBV12-3/TRBV12-4
CDR3 length: 13
clone size: -

CDR3 protein: CASSFYPGELFF
J gene: TRBJ2-2
V gene: TRBV7-9
CDR3 length: 12
clone size: many

CDR3 protein: CATSTSRGQETQYF
J gene: TRBJ2-5
V gene: TRBV15
CDR3 length: 14
clone size: few

CDR3 protein: CSALTTAINYGYTF
J gene: TRBJ1-2
V gene: TRBV20-1
CDR3 length: 14
clone size: -

CDR3 protein: CASSIKASTPAYSNQPQHF
J gene: TRBJ1-5
V gene: TRBV19
CDR3 length: 19
clone size: -

CDR3 protein: CASSFGTPWNEQFF
J gene: TRBJ2-1
V gene: TRBV7-2
CDR3 length: 14
clone size: many

CDR3 protein: CASSLKPPGQGNQPQHF
J gene: TRBJ1-5
V gene: TRBV12-3/TRBV12-4
CDR3 length: 17
clone size: -

CDR3 protein: CARGAGATNEKLFF
J gene: TRBJ1-4
V gene: TRBV2
CDR3 length: 14
clone size: -

CDR3 protein: CASSLEWGCDTEAFF
J gene: TRBJ1-1
V gene: TRBV11-2
CDR3 length: 15
clone size: -

CDR3 protein: CASSMREQNIQYF
J gene: TRBJ2-4
V gene: TRBV19
CDR3 length: 13
clone size: -

CDR3 protein: CASSIPSGANVLTF
J gene: TRBJ2-6
V gene: TRBV19
CDR3 length: 14
clone size: many

CDR3 protein: CASSLTRGTGSPYEQYF
J gene: TRBJ2-7
V gene: TRBV27
CDR3 length: 17
clone size: -

CDR3 protein: CASSYSSRGGQPQHF
J gene: TRBJ1-5
V gene: TRBV6-6
CDR3 length: 15
clone size: once

CDR3 protein: CASSSGQRRGRSAEKLFF
J gene: TRBJ1-4
V gene: TRBV19
CDR3 length: 18
clone size: -

CDR3 protein: CASRGRGGAVGQPQHF
J gene: TRBJ1-5
V gene: TRBV12-3/TRBV12-4
CDR3 length: 16
clone size: few

CDR3 protein: CASSPTLQGNTIYF
J gene: TRBJ1-3
V gene: TRBV6-5
CDR3 length: 14
clone size: -

CDR3 protein: CASRTGTTGTEAFF
J gene: TRBJ1-1
V gene: TRBV12-3/TRBV12-4
CDR3 length: 14
clone size: few

CDR3 protein: CASSQEGGVAHF
J gene: TRBJ2-7
V gene: TRBV7-9
CDR3 length: 12
clone size: -

CDR3 protein: CASSEVSLTGKLFF
J gene: TRBJ2-2
V gene: TRBV7-6
CDR3 length: 14
clone size: once

CDR3 protein: CASRTQWKAFF
J gene: TRBJ1-1
V gene: TRBV28
CDR3 length: 11
clone size: -

CDR3 protein: CASSYTGRGFNTGELFF
J gene: TRBJ2-2
V gene: TRBV6-5
CDR3 length: 17
clone size: -

CDR3 protein: CSVEEAGVHEQYF
J gene: TRBJ2-7
V gene: TRBV29-1
CDR3 length: 13
clone size: few

CDR3 protein: CASTPGTGANVLTF
J gene: TRBJ2-6
V gene: TRBV3-1
CDR3 length: 14
clone size: -

CDR3 protein: CASSFSGAETQYF
J gene: TRBJ2-5
V gene: TRBV7-9
CDR3 length: 13
clone size: few

CDR3 protein: CASSYSALTSGKRDEQYF
J gene: TRBJ2-7
V gene: TRBV6-6
CDR3 length: 18
clone size: -

CDR3 protein: CASSLRPGMNTEAFF
J gene: TRBJ1-1
V gene: TRBV7-2
CDR3 length: 15
clone size: few

CDR3 protein: CASVHRGSYEQYF
J gene: TRBJ2-7
V gene: TRBV2
CDR3 length: 13
clone size: -

CDR3 protein: CSVGQVPSNEQFF
J gene: TRBJ2-1
V gene: TRBV29-1
CDR3 length: 13
clone size: few

CDR3 protein: CATSRDRGQYYGYTF
J gene: TRBJ1-2
V gene: TRBV15
CDR3 length: 15
clone size: few

CDR3 protein: CASSLVEATISEAFF
J gene: TRBJ1-1
V gene: TRBV7-6
CDR3 length: 15
clone size: few

CDR3 protein: CASSQGPATNEKLFF
J gene: TRBJ1-4
V gene: TRBV4-1
CDR3 length: 15
clone size: -

CDR3 protein: CASSQLFRGASYNEQFF
J gene: TRBJ2-1
V gene: TRBV14
CDR3 length: 17
clone size: few

CDR3 protein: CATSLTGQENTGELFF
J gene: TRBJ2-2
V gene: TRBV24-1
CDR3 length: 16
clone size: -

CDR3 protein: CASQVGLAGSNTGELFF
J gene: TRBJ2-2
V gene: TRBV7-9
CDR3 length: 17
clone size: few

CDR3 protein: CASSEYGEGRELFF
J gene: TRBJ1-4
V gene: TRBV25-1
CDR3 length: 14
clone size: -

CDR3 protein: CASSLVSTPSGNTIYF
J gene: TRBJ1-3
V gene: TRBV7-2
CDR3 length: 16
clone size: -

CDR3 protein: CATSRGVLGSSGAEQFF
J gene: TRBJ2-1
V gene: TRBV15
CDR3 length: 17
clone size: -

CDR3 protein: CASSAGGGGETQYF
J gene: TRBJ2-5
V gene: TRBV7-6
CDR3 length: 14
clone size: many

CDR3 protein: CASSAMPGLAGVPYEQYF
J gene: TRBJ2-7
V gene: TRBV6-1
CDR3 length: 18
clone size: -

CDR3 protein: CSARLGQGTTGELFF
J gene: TRBJ2-2
V gene: TRBV20-1
CDR3 length: 15
clone size: once

CDR3 protein: CASSMSGMSNQPQHF
J gene: TRBJ1-5
V gene: TRBV19
CDR3 length: 15
clone size: few

CDR3 protein: CASSLVPAGVTEAFF
J gene: TRBJ1-1
V gene: TRBV7-9
CDR3 length: 15
clone size: many

CDR3 protein: CSATEQGWMGYGYTF
J gene: TRBJ1-2
V gene: TRBV20-1
CDR3 length: 15
clone size: -

CDR3 protein: CASSLVRDRPLHF
J gene: TRBJ1-6
V gene: TRBV7-2
CDR3 length: 13
clone size: -

CDR3 protein: CASGEVGFEQYF
J gene: TRBJ2-7
V gene: TRBV28
CDR3 length: 12
clone size: many

CDR3 protein: CASSLDLAAPDTQYF
J gene: TRBJ2-3
V gene: TRBV11-2
CDR3 length: 15
clone size: few

CDR3 protein: CATSRDRKGRGYYGYTF
J gene: TRBJ1-2
V gene: TRBV15
CDR3 length: 17
clone size: -

CDR3 protein: CASSSRTESSYEQYF
J gene: TRBJ2-7
V gene: TRBV28
CDR3 length: 15
clone size: -

CDR3 protein: CSAELAYVPDTQYF
J gene: TRBJ2-3
V gene: TRBV20-1
CDR3 length: 14
clone size: once

CDR3 protein: CASSRTSGPGGTDTQYF
J gene: TRBJ2-3
V gene: TRBV5-4
CDR3 length: 17
clone size: -

CDR3 protein: CASSFSRPVSSYEQYF
J gene: TRBJ2-7
V gene: TRBV12-3/TRBV12-4
CDR3 length: 16
clone size: many

CDR3 protein: CASSLGAPQPQHF
J gene: TRBJ1-5
V gene: TRBV18
CDR3 length: 13
clone size: -

CDR3 protein: CASWQGRNTEAFF
J gene: TRBJ1-1
V gene: TRBV28
CDR3 length: 13
clone size: -

CDR3 protein: CASSLGGASEAFF
J gene: TRBJ1-1
V gene: TRBV12-3/TRBV12-4
CDR3 length: 13
clone size: many

CDR3 protein: CATGDRRSYNEQFF
J gene: TRBJ2-1
V gene: TRBV24-1
CDR3 length: 14
clone size: -

CDR3 protein: CSVVLRAEAFF
J gene: TRBJ1-1
V gene: TRBV29-1
CDR3 length: 11
clone size: -

CDR3 protein: CASSFWALETQYF
J gene: TRBJ2-5
V gene: TRBV28
CDR3 length: 13
clone size: -